A selection of T cell receptor beta chains follows, all from one sample in a study of T cell clonotyping in hematopoietic cell transplantation. Only in-frame clones appear in the TCRdb table, and some are missing; sequencing was by immunoSEQ multiplex PCR. The sample lists some 9,400 clones; nearly 80% were seen once. This specimen consisted of PBMCs, obtained 180 days after allogeneic stem cell transplant. These receptors were obtained from a male patient aged 40 to 50 who had an allogeneic stem cell transplant from a related donor, so the T cells may come from the graft donor. Some clones in this sample may be carry-over from other donors' samples. Each CDR3 is given with its conserved first and last residue. Each record gives: clone size, V gene, J gene, D gene, CDR3 protein, CDR3 DNA. The D gene is left open where the match is weak. Rows may omit the clone size; those that give it use once, few, many or a size class.

>.|TRBV6-6|TRBJ2-6|.
CASRSTGANVLTF
TGTGCCAGCAGGTCAACTGGGGCCAACGTCCTGACTTTC
>.|TRBV6-5|TRBJ2-7|.
CASSYSRDGWYEQYF
TGTGCCAGCAGTTACTCGAGGGACGGGTGGTACGAGCAGTACTTC
>.|TRBV28|TRBJ1-1|.
CASRVGNTEAFF
TGTGCCAGCAGAGTAGGGAACACTGAAGCTTTCTTT
>.|TRBV2|TRBJ2-3|TRBD2
CATPSGGAPSTDTQYF
TGTGCCACCCCCAGCGGGGGGGCCCCTAGCACAGATACGCAGTATTTT
>.|TRBV25-1|TRBJ1-2|TRBD1
CASSEGTDYYGYTF
TGTGCCAGCAGTGAGGGGACAGATTATTATGGCTACACCTTC
>.|TRBV28|TRBJ2-5|.
CASSTPGGLTGETQYF
TGTGCCAGCAGTACCCCCGGGGGGCTAACGGGTGAGACCCAGTACTTC
>.|TRBV2|TRBJ1-2|.
CASSDNNYGYTF
TGTGCCAGCAGTGACAACAACTATGGCTACACCTTC
>.|TRBV10-3|TRBJ1-1|TRBD1
CAISEPRDRGHYAEAFF
TGTGCCATCAGTGAGCCCCGGGACAGGGGGCACTACGCTGAAGCTTTCTTT
>once|TRBV6-5|TRBJ1-2|TRBD1
CASSRQTKTGAGYTF
TGTGCCAGCAGCCGGCAGACCAAGACAGGGGCTGGCTACACCTTC
>.|TRBV28|TRBJ2-5|.
CASSFPDRKYQETQYF
TGTGCCAGCAGTTTCCCAGACAGGAAGTACCAAGAGACCCAGTACTTC
>few|TRBV2|TRBJ2-2|.
CASSVANTGELFF
TGTGCCAGCAGTGTTGCGAACACCGGGGAGCTGTTTTTT
>.|TRBV19|TRBJ2-1|.
CASSIVGRISGTPHYNEQFF
TGTGCCAGTAGTATAGTCGGGCGAATTAGTGGGACCCCTCACTACAATGAGCAGTTCTTC
>once|TRBV19|TRBJ1-5|.
CASSIDHSPNQPQHF
TGTGCCAGTAGTATAGATCACAGCCCCAATCAGCCCCAGCATTTT
>.|TRBV11-2|TRBJ2-3|.
CASSITGGGDTQYF
TGTGCCAGCAGCATAACAGGGGGGGGAGATACGCAGTATTTT
>.|TRBV11-2|TRBJ1-4|TRBD1
CASSSRQGPNEKLFF
TGTGCCAGCAGCTCCCGACAGGGCCCGAATGAAAAACTGTTTTTT
>.|TRBV18|TRBJ1-2|.
CASSPQRTENYGYTF
TGTGCCAGCTCACCACAGCGGACAGAAAACTATGGCTACACCTTC
>.|TRBV5-4|TRBJ1-1|.
CASTSMGGTEAFF
TGTGCCAGTACATCGATGGGGGGCACTGAAGCTTTCTTT
>few|TRBV7-8|TRBJ2-1|TRBD1
CASMGDSVVEQFF
TGTGCCAGCATGGGGGACAGCGTTGTCGAGCAGTTCTTC
>few|TRBV7-8|TRBJ1-5|TRBD1
CASSLLTRQGSQPQHF
TGTGCCAGCAGCTTATTGACGAGACAGGGAAGTCAGCCCCAGCATTTT
>.|TRBV7-9|TRBJ1-2|.
CASSAQSYGYTF
TGTGCCAGCAGCGCACAAAGCTATGGCTACACCTTC
>.|TRBV13|TRBJ2-1|.
CASSLLLRGSYNEQFF
TGTGCCAGCAGCTTACTATTACGGGGATCCTACAATGAGCAGTTCTTC
>.|TRBV7-2|TRBJ1-1|.
CASSLSRMNTEAFF
TGTGCCAGCAGCTTGTCGAGGATGAACACTGAAGCTTTCTTT
>.|TRBV9|TRBJ2-2|.
CASSVRDLNTGELFF
TGTGCCAGCAGCGTACGAGATCTAAACACCGGGGAGCTGTTTTTT
>.|TRBV7-8|TRBJ2-3|TRBD1
CASSLGDRADTQYF
TGTGCCAGCAGCTTAGGGGACAGGGCAGATACGCAGTATTTT
>once|TRBV6-6|TRBJ1-6|.
CASIPGRENSPLHF
TGTGCCAGCATCCCGGGGAGGGAAAATTCACCCCTCCACTTT
>.|TRBV7-2|TRBJ2-5|.
CASSLVSRSTTQYF
TGTGCCAGCAGCTTAGTATCCCGGTCGACAACCCAGTACTTC
>.|TRBV5-4|TRBJ2-7|.
CASSRPGHTYEQYF
TGTGCCAGCAGCCGCCCGGGACACACCTACGAGCAGTACTTC
>.|TRBV19|TRBJ1-2|TRBD1
CASSIIGQGYYYGYTF
TGTGCCAGTAGTATAATCGGACAGGGGTATTACTATGGCTACACCTTC
>.|TRBV7-3|TRBJ2-2|.
CASSFNPRSGELFF
TGTGCCAGCAGCTTCAACCCGCGGTCCGGGGAGCTGTTTTTT
>once|TRBV30|TRBJ1-6|.
CAWNLPGALHF
TGTGCCTGGAACCTTCCGGGGGCCCTCCACTTT
>.|TRBV5-6|TRBJ1-2|.
CASSFRLDGYTF
TGTGCCAGCAGCTTCCGATTGGATGGCTACACCTTC
>.|TRBV9|TRBJ2-2|TRBD1
CASSTDRGLTGELFF
TGTGCCAGCAGCACGGACAGGGGGCTCACCGGGGAGCTGTTTTTT
>few|TRBV27|TRBJ2-7|.
CASSLDRGNYEQYF
TGTGCCAGCAGTTTGGATCGAGGGAACTACGAGCAGTACTTC
>.|TRBV11-2|TRBJ1-1|.
CASSYPREAQTAFF
TGTGCCAGCAGCTACCCGAGGGAGGCTCAGACGGCTTTCTTT
>.|TRBV4-3|TRBJ1-3|.
CASSQDGPSSGNTIYF
TGCGCCAGCAGCCAAGATGGGCCGAGCTCTGGAAACACCATATATTTT
>once|TRBV30|TRBJ1-2|.
CAWTFGLGYTF
TGTGCCTGGACGTTCGGTCTTGGCTACACCTTC
>.|TRBV19|TRBJ2-1|.
CASRERLSGSYNEQFF
TGTGCCAGTAGGGAGCGGCTTTCTGGCTCCTACAATGAGCAGTTCTTC
>.|TRBV29-1|TRBJ1-2|TRBD1
CSEPRDRGDGYTF
TGCAGCGAGCCCCGGGACAGAGGAGACGGCTACACCTTC
>once|TRBV11-3|TRBJ2-5|.
CASSLGGIRGQETQYF
TGTGCCAGCAGCTTAGGCGGTATCCGGGGACAAGAGACCCAGTACTTC
>.|TRBV7-7|TRBJ2-1|.
CASSLGVGGGQNEQFF
TGTGCCAGCAGCTTAGGTGTTGGTGGGGGGCAAAATGAGCAGTTCTTC
>.|TRBV27|TRBJ2-3|.
CASSLRGADTQYF
TGTGCCAGCAGTTTAAGAGGGGCAGATACGCAGTATTTT
>.|TRBV5-6|TRBJ2-3|.
CASSLWRSVLPDTQYF
TGTGCCAGCAGCTTGTGGAGGTCGGTATTGCCAGATACGCAGTATTTT
>.|TRBV30|TRBJ1-2|.
CAWNFPSSNYGYTF
TGTGCCTGGAACTTCCCATCCAGCAACTATGGCTACACCTTC
>.|TRBV5-1|TRBJ1-5|TRBD1
CASSTTGGIYQPQHF
TGCGCCAGCAGCACAACAGGGGGCATATATCAGCCCCAGCATTTT
>.|TRBV29-1|TRBJ2-7|TRBD1
CSVAEVRGILYEQYF
TGCAGCGTTGCTGAGGTCAGGGGGATTCTTTACGAGCAGTACTTC
>.|TRBV9|TRBJ2-5|.
CASSVRIGETQYF
TGTGCCAGCAGCGTCCGTATCGGTGAGACCCAGTACTTC
>.|TRBV4-1|TRBJ1-4|.
CASSRTIATNEKLFF
TGCGCCAGCAGCCGAACGATCGCAACTAATGAAAAACTGTTTTTT
>few|TRBV5-6|TRBJ1-6|.
CASSLVDSYSPLHF
TGTGCCAGCAGCTTGGTGGACTCTTATTCACCCCTCCACTTT
>.|TRBV7-8|TRBJ2-7|TRBD1
CASSLLPGTGFPQRDEQYF
TGTGCCAGCAGCCTCCTCCCCGGGACAGGGTTTCCGCAGAGGGACGAGCAGTACTTC
>.|TRBV5-5|TRBJ1-4|.
CASSPQTAQKLFF
TGTGCCAGCAGCCCCCAGACTGCTCAAAAACTGTTTTTT
>.|TRBV5-1|TRBJ2-7|.
CASSFASQTYEQYF
TGCGCCAGCAGCTTCGCCAGTCAAACCTACGAGCAGTACTTC
>once|TRBV28|TRBJ1-3|TRBD1
CASSFTGRGFGNTIYF
TGTGCCAGCAGTTTTACCGGCAGGGGGTTTGGAAACACCATATATTTT
>few|TRBV4-2|TRBJ2-5|TRBD2
CASSQGGGAGGFQETQYF
TGTGCCAGCAGCCAAGGGGGTGGTGCGGGGGGCTTCCAAGAGACCCAGTACTTC
>.|TRBV14|TRBJ2-1|TRBD2
CASSPFGRILYNEQFF
TGTGCCAGCAGCCCCTTCGGGAGGATACTCTACAATGAGCAGTTCTTC
>.|TRBV7-2|TRBJ1-2|.
CASSLVFGQDYGYTF
TGTGCCAGCAGCTTAGTATTTGGGCAGGACTATGGCTACACCTTC
>.|TRBV5-6|TRBJ1-1|TRBD1
CASSGSDRANTEAFF
TGTGCCAGCAGCGGGAGTGACAGGGCGAACACTGAAGCTTTCTTT
>few|TRBV5-4|TRBJ2-2|.
CASSWSGNTGELFF
TGTGCCAGCAGCTGGTCAGGGAACACCGGGGAGCTGTTTTTT
>.|TRBV5-1|TRBJ1-1|.
CASSTVGPRNTEAFF
TGCGCCAGCAGTACAGTCGGACCCCGGAACACTGAAGCTTTCTTT
>once|TRBV4-2|TRBJ1-4|.
CASSQGWVTGTTNEKLFF
TGTGCCAGCAGCCAAGGGTGGGTAACAGGGACAACTAATGAAAAACTGTTTTTT